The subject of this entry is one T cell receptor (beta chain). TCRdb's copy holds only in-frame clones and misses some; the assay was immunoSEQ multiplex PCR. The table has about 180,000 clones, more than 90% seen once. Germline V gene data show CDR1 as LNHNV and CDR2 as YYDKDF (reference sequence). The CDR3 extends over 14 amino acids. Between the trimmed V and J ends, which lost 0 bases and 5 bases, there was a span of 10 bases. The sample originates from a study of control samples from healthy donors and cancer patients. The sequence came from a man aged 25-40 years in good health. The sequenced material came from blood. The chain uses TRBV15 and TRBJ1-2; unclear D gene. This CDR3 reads CATSRDRQAYGYTF. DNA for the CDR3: TGTGCCACCAGCAGAGATCGCCAAGCGTATGGCTACACCTTC.